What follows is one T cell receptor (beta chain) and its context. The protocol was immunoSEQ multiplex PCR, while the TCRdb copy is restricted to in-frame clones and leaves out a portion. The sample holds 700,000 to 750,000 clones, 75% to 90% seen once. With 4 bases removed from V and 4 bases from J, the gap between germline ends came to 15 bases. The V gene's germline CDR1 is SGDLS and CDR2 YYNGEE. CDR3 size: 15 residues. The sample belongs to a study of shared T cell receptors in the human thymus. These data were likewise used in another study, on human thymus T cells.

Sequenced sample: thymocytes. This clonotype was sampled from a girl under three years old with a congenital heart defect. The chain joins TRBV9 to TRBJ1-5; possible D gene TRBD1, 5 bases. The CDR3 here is CASSPRGEGNQPQHF. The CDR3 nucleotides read TGTGCCAGCAGCCCCCGTGGGGAGGGGAATCAGCCCCAGCATTTT.